This T cell receptor (beta chain) comes out of a study of identical twins. Each CDR3 protein is one row after TCRdb ran MiXCR on the 5' RACE reads. The table shows 400,000 to 600,000 distinct CDR3 sequences, with more than 20% occurring only once. The germline V gene has CDR1 SGHDT and CDR2 YYEEEE. Deletions cut 3 bases from V and 4 bases from J, with 11 bases between. The CDR3 extends over 15 amino acids. This clonotype appeared a few times. These data were also filed under a second study, of yellow fever vaccine responses in identical twins.

Specimen: CD4+ T cells sorted from blood. The TCR comes from a woman between 18 and 29 years old in good health. The chain is built from TRBV5-6 and TRBJ1-6; D unclear. CDR3 bases: TGTGCCAGCAGCTCGAACTTCTTTTATAATTCACCCCTCCACTTT. As protein: CASSSNFFYNSPLHF.